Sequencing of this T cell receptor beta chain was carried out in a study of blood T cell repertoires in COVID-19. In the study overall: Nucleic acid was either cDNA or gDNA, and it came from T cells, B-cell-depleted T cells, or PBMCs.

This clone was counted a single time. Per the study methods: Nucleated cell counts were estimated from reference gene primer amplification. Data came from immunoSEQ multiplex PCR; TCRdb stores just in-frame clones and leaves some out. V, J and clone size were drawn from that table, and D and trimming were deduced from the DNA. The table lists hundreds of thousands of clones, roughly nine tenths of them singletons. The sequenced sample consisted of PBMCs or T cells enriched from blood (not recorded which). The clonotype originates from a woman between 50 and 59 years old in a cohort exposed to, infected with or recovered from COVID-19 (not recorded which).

The CDR3 protein is CASSLVSYTEAFF. The DNA of the CDR3 is TGTGCCAGCAGCTTAGTTTCCTACACTGAAGCTTTCTTT. The V gene is TRBV11-2, the J gene TRBJ1-1; no clear D gene. V was shortened by 1 base and J by 3 bases, with 6 bases between the two germline ends. This CDR3 has 13 amino acids. Germline V gene data show CDR1 as SGHAT and CDR2 as FQNNGV.